This TCR beta chain was identified in a study of blood T cell repertoires in COVID-19. Study background: Spain, Italy and the United States supplied samples that represented acute and convalescent COVID-19. The analysed material was cDNA or gDNA that came from T cells, B-cell-depleted T cells, or PBMCs.

Recovered participants had two consecutive negative NP/OP PCR tests, healthcare professional clearance, or symptom resolution. As handled by the study authors: Amplification of reference gene primers provided the estimated nucleated cell counts. Using immunoSEQ multiplex PCR, the repertoire was profiled, and TCRdb retains in-frame clones only, with some absent. V and J calls and clone size come straight from that table; D and trimming were deduced from the DNA. The sample lists around 160,000 clones, over 70% occurring once. Germline V gene data show CDR1 as LGHNA and CDR2 as YNFKEQ. Germline trimming cut 1 base from V and 3 bases from J; bases unmatched to any gene: 9. CDR3 size: 17 residues.

Sample: PBMCs or T cells enriched from blood (not recorded which). This chain joins TRBV4-2 and TRBJ2-3, with 8 bases matching TRBD2. This receptor was taken from a woman aged 60-75 years who had recovered from COVID-19. CDR3 loop: CASSQGLRGANTDTQYF. CDR3 DNA: TGTGCCAGCAGCCAAGGCCTGCGGGGGGCAAATACAGATACGCAGTATTTT.